Listed here are 7 T cell receptor beta chains from one sample, sequenced in a study of response to subunit inactivated influenza vaccine. MiXCR was run by TCRdb on the RT-PCR reads, yielding one entry per CDR3 protein. The sample has about 780,000 distinct CDR3 sequences; approximately 17% are singletons. This specimen was PBMCs from blood, taken more than 4 days after vaccination. These receptors were taken from a man in his fifties or sixties who received an inactivated influenza vaccine.

The DNA of the CDR3 is TGTGCCAGCAGTTACGCCCGGGCCCATGGGATCGAGCAGTACTTC. Translating gives CASSYARAHGIEQYF. The chain links TRBV6-5 to TRBJ2-7; D uncertain. V lost 2 bases, J lost 6 bases, and 17 bases lay in between. The CDR3 spans 15 residues. CDR1 is MNHEY, CDR2 SVGAGI, per germline.

The J gene is TRBJ2-3, the V gene TRBV5-1, with 11 bases that match TRBD2. V dropped 1 base and J dropped 1; count of bases not matched to a gene: 8. This CDR3 contains 18 residues. The germline CDR1 and CDR2 sequences are SGHRS and YFSETQ. This CDR3 reads CASSLQLAGVPGTDTQYF. CDR3 coding DNA: TGCGCCAGCAGCTTGCAACTAGCGGGAGTACCCGGCACAGATACGCAGTATTTT.

V gene TRBV7-2 combines with J gene TRBJ2-5; tentatively, D is TRBD1 or TRBD2 (7 bases each). Trimming pared 1 base from V and 8 bases from J, leaving 20 bases between. Germline assignment: CDR1 SGHTA and CDR2 FQGNSA. The CDR3 spans 16 residues. The CDR3 is CASSLGFSGLGGTQYF. CDR3 in DNA: TGTGCCAGCAGCTTAGGGTTTTCTGGACTAGGGGGCACCCAGTACTTC.

There are a few counts of this clonotype. The V gene is TRBV5-1, the J gene TRBJ2-1, with TRBD1 identical over 7 bases. The CDR3 covers 16 residues. V was clipped by 5 bases and J by 3 bases; unmatched bases: 11. The V gene's germline CDR1 is SGHRS and CDR2 YFSETQ. DNA for the CDR3: TGCGCCAGCAGGGGAAAGGGGGCGTTGGACTACAATGAGCAGTTCTTC. This sequence encodes CASRGKGALDYNEQFF.

This clonotype has more than one count but fewer than ten. V and J are TRBV10-3 and TRBJ2-5, with no clear D. This CDR3 is 16 amino acids long. Per the germline V gene, CDR1 is ENHRY and CDR2 is SYGVKD. V was cut by 0 bases and J by 5 bases, with 16 bases left in between. CDR3 DNA: TGTGCCATCAGTGAGTCGATAGTCGGCTTAGGGGAGACCCAGTACTTC. It specifies CAISESIVGLGETQYF.

This clonotype was seen a few times. The chain recombines TRBV28 with TRBJ2-7; TRBD2 aligns across 7 bases. V was pared by 0 bases and J by 2 bases, with 4 bases of the junction left unmatched. Germline CDR1 reads MDHEN; CDR2 reads SYDVKM. This CDR3 has 15 residues. The CDR3 DNA follows: TGTGCCAGCAGTTTATGGGGAGGGTTACCCTACGAGCAGTACTTC. Translated, it gives CASSLWGGLPYEQYF.

This clonotype was detected only a few times. In DNA, the CDR3 is TGTGCCAGCAGCCAAGTTCAGGGGGTGGCGGAGACCCAGTACTTC. Its protein product is CASSQVQGVAETQYF. The chain carries TRBV14 and TRBJ2-5; 7 bases match TRBD1. J gave up 5 bases and V 1 base, and 7 bases lay outside the gene matches. Germline CDR1 reads SGHDN; CDR2 reads FVKESK. This CDR3 spans 15 amino acids.